A selection of T cell receptor beta chains follows, all from one sample in a study of control samples from healthy donors and cancer patients. TCRdb's copy holds only in-frame clones and misses some; the assay was immunoSEQ multiplex PCR. The sample has 85,000 to 90,000 clones, over 65% seen once; the top ten hold approximately 2%. Sequencing was performed on blood. Source of these receptors: a woman in her thirties or forties in good health. Each CDR3 is given with its conserved first and last residue. D genes are given only for firm matches. A row's size may be missing; if present it is once, few, many or a size class.

TRBV18	NA	TRBJ2-3	once	CASSLEHQDTQYF	TGTGCCAGCTCATTGGAGCATCAGGATACGCAGTATTTT
TRBV15	NA	TRBJ1-2	NA	CATSRDITNYGYTF	TGTGCCACCAGCAGAGATATTACTAACTATGGCTACACCTTC
TRBV5-1	NA	TRBJ2-7	NA	CASSLRQENYEQYF	TGCGCCAGCAGCTTGCGACAGGAGAATTACGAGCAGTACTTC
TRBV4-2	TRBD1	TRBJ2-3	NA	CASSFSQGRGGDTQYF	TGTGCCAGCAGCTTCTCACAGGGGCGAGGTGGAGATACGCAGTATTTT
TRBV3-1/TRBV3-2	TRBD1	TRBJ1-6	few	CASSQGHRGSPLHF	TGTGCCAGCAGCCAAGGCCACAGGGGGTCACCCCTCCACTTT
TRBV19	NA	TRBJ2-1	NA	CASSIRGLFPPSSYNEQFF	TGTGCCAGTAGTATTCGAGGACTTTTCCCCCCAAGCTCCTACAATGAGCAGTTCTTC
TRBV7-9	NA	TRBJ1-4	NA	CASSPVGPAGEKLFF	TGTGCCAGCAGCCCGGTAGGACCCGCGGGGGAAAAACTGTTTTTT
TRBV10-3	TRBD2	TRBJ2-5	NA	CAISESLMRGASETQYF	TGTGCCATCAGTGAGTCGTTGATGCGGGGGGCCTCAGAGACCCAGTACTTC
TRBV28	TRBD1	TRBJ2-7	NA	CASSLGDRDYEQYF	TGTGCCAGCAGCCTAGGGGACAGAGACTACGAGCAGTACTTC
TRBV18	NA	TRBJ2-6	NA	CASSRPAGANVLTF	TGTGCCAGCTCACGTCCCGCTGGGGCCAACGTCCTGACTTTC